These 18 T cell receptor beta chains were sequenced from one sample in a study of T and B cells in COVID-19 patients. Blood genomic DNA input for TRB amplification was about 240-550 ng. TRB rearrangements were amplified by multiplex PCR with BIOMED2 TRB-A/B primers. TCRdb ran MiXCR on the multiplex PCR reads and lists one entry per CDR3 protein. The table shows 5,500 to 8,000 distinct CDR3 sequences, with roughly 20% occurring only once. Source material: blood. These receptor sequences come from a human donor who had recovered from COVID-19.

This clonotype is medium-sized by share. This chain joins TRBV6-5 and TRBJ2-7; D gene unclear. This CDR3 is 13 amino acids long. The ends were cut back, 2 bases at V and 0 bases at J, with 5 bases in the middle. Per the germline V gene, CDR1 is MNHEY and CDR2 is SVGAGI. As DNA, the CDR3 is TGTGCCAGCAGTTACAGGACCTCCTACGAGCAGTACTTC. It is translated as CASSYRTSYEQYF.

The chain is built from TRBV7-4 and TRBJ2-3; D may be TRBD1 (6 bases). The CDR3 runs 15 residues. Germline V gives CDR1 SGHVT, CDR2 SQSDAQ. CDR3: CVRSFRTEPTDTQYF. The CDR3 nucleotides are TGTGTCAGAAGCTTTCGGACAGAGCCCACAGATACGCAGTATTTT. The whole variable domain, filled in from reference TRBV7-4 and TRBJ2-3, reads GAGVSQSPRYKVAKRGRDVALRCDSISGHVTLYWYRQTLGQGSEVLTYSQSDAQRDKSGRPSGRFSAERPERSVSTLKIQRTEQGDSAVYLCVRSFRTEPTDTQYFGPGTRLTVL.

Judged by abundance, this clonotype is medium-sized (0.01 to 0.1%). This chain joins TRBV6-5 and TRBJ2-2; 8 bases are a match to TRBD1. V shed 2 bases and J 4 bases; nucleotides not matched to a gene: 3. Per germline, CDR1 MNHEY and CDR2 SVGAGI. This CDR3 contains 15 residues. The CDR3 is CASSYRTGPTGELFF. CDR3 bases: TGTGCCAGCAGTTACCGGACAGGGCCCACCGGGGAGCTGTTTTTT.

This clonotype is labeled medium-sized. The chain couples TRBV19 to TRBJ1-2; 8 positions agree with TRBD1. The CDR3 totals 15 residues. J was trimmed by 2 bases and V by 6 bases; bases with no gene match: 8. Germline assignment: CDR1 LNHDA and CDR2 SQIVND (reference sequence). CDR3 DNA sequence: TGTGCCAGTAGCCCCGCAACAGGGGGGAACTATGGCTACACCTTC. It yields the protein CASSPATGGNYGYTF.

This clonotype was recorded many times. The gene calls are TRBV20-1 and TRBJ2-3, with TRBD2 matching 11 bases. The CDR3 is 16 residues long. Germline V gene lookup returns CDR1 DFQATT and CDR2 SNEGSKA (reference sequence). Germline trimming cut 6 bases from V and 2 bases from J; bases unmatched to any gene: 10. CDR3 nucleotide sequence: TGCAGTGCCACGAAGGGACTAGCGGAGCTCACAGATACGCAGTATTTT. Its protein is CSATKGLAELTDTQYF.

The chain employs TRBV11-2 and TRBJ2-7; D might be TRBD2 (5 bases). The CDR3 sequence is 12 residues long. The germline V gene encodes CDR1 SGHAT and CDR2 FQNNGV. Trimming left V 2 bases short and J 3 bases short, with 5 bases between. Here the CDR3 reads CASSLRGYEQYF. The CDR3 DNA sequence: TGTGCCAGCAGCTTACGGGGCTACGAGCAGTACTTC. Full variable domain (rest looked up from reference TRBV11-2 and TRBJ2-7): EAGVAQSPRYKIIEKRQSVAFWCNPISGHATLYWYQQILGQGPKLLIQFQNNGVVDDSQLPKDRFSAERLKGVDSTLKIQPAKLEDSAVYLCASSLRGYEQYFGPGTRLTVT.

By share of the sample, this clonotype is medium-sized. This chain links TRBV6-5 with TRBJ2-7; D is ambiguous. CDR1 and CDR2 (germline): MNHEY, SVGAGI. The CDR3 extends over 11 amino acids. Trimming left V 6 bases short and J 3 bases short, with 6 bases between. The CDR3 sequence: CASRDGYEQYF. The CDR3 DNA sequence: TGTGCCAGCAGGGACGGCTACGAGCAGTACTTC.

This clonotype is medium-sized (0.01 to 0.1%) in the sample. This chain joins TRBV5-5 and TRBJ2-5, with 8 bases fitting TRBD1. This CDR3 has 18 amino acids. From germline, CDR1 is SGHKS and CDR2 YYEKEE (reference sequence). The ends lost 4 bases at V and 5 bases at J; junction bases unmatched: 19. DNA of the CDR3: TGTGCCAGCAGCCCGCGTCCCGGGACAGGTGGGAGAAAGGAGACCCAGTACTTC. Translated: CASSPRPGTGGRKETQYF.

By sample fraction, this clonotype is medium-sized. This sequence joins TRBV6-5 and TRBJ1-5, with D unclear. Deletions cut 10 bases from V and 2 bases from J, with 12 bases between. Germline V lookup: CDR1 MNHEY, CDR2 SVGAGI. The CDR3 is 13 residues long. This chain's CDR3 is CATAVGGNQPQHF. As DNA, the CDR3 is TGTGCCACCGCGGTCGGTGGCAATCAGCCCCAGCATTTT.

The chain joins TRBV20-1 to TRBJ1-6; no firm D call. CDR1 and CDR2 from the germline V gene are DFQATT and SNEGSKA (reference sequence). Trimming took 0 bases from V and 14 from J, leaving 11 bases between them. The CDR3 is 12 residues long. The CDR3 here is CSARDQAPALHF. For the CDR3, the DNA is TGCAGTGCTAGAGATCAGGCCCCAGCCCTCCACTTT.

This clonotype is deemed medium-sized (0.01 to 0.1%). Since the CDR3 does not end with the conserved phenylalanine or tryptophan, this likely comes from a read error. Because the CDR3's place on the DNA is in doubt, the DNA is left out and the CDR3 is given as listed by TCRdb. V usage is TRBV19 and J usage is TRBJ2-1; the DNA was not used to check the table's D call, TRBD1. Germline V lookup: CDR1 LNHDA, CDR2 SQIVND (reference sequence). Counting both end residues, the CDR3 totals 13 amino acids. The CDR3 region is CASSIDLTGETVH.

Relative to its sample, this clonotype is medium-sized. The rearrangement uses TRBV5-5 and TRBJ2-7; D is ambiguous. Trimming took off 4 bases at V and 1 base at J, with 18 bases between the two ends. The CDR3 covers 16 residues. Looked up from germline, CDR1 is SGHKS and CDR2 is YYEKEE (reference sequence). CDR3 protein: CASSPIWVSPSYEQYF. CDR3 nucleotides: TGTGCCAGCAGCCCCATTTGGGTGTCACCGTCCTACGAGCAGTACTTC.

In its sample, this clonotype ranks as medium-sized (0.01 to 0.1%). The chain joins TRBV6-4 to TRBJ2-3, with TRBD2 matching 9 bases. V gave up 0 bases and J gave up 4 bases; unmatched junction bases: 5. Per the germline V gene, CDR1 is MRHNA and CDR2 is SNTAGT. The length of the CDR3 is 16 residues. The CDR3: CASSDSMAGGADTQYF. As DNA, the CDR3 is TGTGCCAGCAGTGACTCGATGGCGGGGGGGGCAGATACGCAGTATTTT.

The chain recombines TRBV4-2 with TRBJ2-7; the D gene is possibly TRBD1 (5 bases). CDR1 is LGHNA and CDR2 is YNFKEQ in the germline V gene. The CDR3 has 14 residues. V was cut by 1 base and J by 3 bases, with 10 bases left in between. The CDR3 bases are TGTGCCAGCAGCCAAGGAGACAGAGGCTACGAGCAGTACTTC. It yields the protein CASSQGDRGYEQYF.

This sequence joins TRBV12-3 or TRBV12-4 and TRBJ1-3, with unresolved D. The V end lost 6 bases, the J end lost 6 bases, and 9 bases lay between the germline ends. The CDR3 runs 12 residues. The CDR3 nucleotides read TGTGCCAGCAGAACAAATGAAAACACCATATATTTT. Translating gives CASRTNENTIYF.

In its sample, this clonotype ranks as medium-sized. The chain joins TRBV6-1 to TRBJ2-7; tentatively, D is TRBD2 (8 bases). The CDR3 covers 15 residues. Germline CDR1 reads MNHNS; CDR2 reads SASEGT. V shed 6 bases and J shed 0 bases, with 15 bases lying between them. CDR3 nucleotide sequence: TGTGCCAGCAGATCGGGGGGGACAGTCTCCTACGAGCAGTACTTC. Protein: CASRSGGTVSYEQYF.

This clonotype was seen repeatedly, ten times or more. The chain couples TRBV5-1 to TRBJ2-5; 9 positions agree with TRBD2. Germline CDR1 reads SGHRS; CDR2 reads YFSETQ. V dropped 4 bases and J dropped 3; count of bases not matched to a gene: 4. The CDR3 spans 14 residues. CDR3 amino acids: CASSIGLAKETQYF. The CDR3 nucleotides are TGCGCCAGCAGCATTGGACTAGCGAAAGAGACCCAGTACTTC.

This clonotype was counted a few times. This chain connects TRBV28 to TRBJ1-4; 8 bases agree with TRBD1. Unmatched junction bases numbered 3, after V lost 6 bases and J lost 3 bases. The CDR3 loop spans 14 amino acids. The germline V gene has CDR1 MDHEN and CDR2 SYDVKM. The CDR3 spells CASSPTGANEKLFF. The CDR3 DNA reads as TGTGCCAGCAGCCCGACAGGGGCTAATGAAAAACTGTTTTTT.